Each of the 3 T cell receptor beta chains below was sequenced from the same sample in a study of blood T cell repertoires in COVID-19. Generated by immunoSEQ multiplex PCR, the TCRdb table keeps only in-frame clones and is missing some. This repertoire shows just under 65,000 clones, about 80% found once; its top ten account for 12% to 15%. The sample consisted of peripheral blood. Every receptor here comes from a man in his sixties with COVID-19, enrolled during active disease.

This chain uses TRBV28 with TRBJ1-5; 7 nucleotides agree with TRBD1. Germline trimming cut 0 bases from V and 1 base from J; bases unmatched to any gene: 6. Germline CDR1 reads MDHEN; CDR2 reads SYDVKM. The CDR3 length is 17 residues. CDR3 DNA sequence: TGTGCCAGCAGTTTATGGTCAGGGGGGAACAGCAATCAGCCCCAGCATTTT. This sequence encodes CASSLWSGGNSNQPQHF.

Here the CDR3 reads CSVASSRGRETQYF. The CDR3 region has the DNA TGCAGCGTTGCATCTTCCCGGGGAAGAGAGACCCAGTACTTC. This chain links TRBV29-1 with TRBJ2-5; D might be TRBD2 (5 bases). V was cut by 4 bases and J by 4 bases, with 16 bases left in between. The CDR3 has 14 amino acids. Germline CDR1 is SQVTM and CDR2 is ANQGSEA.

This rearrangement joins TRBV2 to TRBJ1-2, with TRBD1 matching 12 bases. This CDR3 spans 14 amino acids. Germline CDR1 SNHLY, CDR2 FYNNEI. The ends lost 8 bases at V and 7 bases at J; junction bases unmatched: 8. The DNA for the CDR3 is TGTGCCAGCGTGGGGACAGGGGGCGAAGGTGGCTACACCTTC. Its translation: CASVGTGGEGGYTF.